These T cell receptor beta chains were read from a single sample in a study of cytomegalovirus exposure and HLA in healthy donors. TCRdb keeps only in-frame clones here, not all; method: immunoSEQ multiplex PCR. The sample contains some 120,000 clones, 75% to 90% of which appear only once. The sequenced sample was PBMCs. Source of these receptors: a woman under 30 in good health and CMV-seronegative. Each CDR3 is given with its conserved first and last residue. A D gene is named only where the DNA matches it firmly.

TRBJ2-3 | TRBD2 | TRBV2 | TGTGCCAGGAAAGCGGGAGTAGGGGATACGCAGTATTTT | CARKAGVGDTQYF
TRBJ2-7 | TRBD1 | TRBV13 | TGTGCCAGCAGCTTATGGTTGGGACAGTCCTACGAGCAGTACTTC | CASSLWLGQSYEQYF
TRBJ2-3 | - | TRBV9 | TGTGCCAGCAGCGTAGGGGCCCGGCCATCAGGCGATACGCAGTATTTT | CASSVGARPSGDTQYF
TRBJ2-7 | TRBD2 | TRBV4-1 | TGCGCCAGCAGCCTCACGACCCGGGGGGGCTACGAGCAGTACTTC | CASSLTTRGGYEQYF
TRBJ2-5 | - | TRBV9 | TGTGCCAGCAGCGTAGGGGCTAGCTGGGAGAAGACCCAGTACTTC | CASSVGASWEKTQYF
TRBJ2-3 | TRBD1 | TRBV28 | TGTGCCAGCAGTTTCGGGGGACAGGGCACAGATACGCAGTATTTT | CASSFGGQGTDTQYF
TRBJ2-7 | TRBD2 | TRBV19 | TGTGCCAGTAGCTTTACTAGCGGACCCTACGAGCAGTACTTC | CASSFTSGPYEQYF
TRBJ2-7 | TRBD1 | TRBV19 | TGTGCCAGTAGTCCGGGACAGGCGGCCTACGAGCAGTACTTC | CASSPGQAAYEQYF
TRBJ2-7 | TRBD2 | TRBV6-5 | TGTGCCAGCACCGGGACTAGCAGCGGCGAGCAGTACTTC | CASTGTSSGEQYF
TRBJ2-1 | - | TRBV7-7 | TGTGCTAGCAGCTTAGGAGGTGGCTACAATGAGCAGTTCTTC | CASSLGGGYNEQFF